Listed below are T cell receptor beta chains from one sample, sequenced in a study of cytomegalovirus exposure and HLA in healthy donors. Only in-frame clones appear in the TCRdb table, and some are missing; sequencing was by immunoSEQ multiplex PCR. The data contain about 62,000 clones, approximately 95% of them singletons. The specimen was PBMCs. All receptors derive from a woman between 18 and 29 years old in good health and CMV-seropositive. CDR3s include the opening cysteine and the closing phenylalanine or tryptophan. The D gene is left open where the match is weak. Size is omitted from some rows. Given values are once, few, many or a class for expanded clones.

D gene	V gene	clone size	J gene	CDR3 protein	CDR3 DNA
-	TRBV5-1	-	TRBJ1-1	CASSPRVNTEAFF	TGCGCCAGCAGCCCCAGGGTGAACACTGAAGCTTTCTTT
TRBD1	TRBV27	once	TRBJ2-1	CASSLDRGPYNEQFF	TGTGCCAGCAGTTTAGACAGGGGCCCTTACAATGAGCAGTTCTTC
-	TRBV15	-	TRBJ2-7	CATSRGLPHGEQYF	TGTGCCACCAGCAGAGGTCTGCCCCACGGCGAGCAGTACTTC
-	TRBV7-9	-	TRBJ1-6	CASSLAQGMSPLHF	TGTGCCAGCAGCTTAGCGCAGGGCATGTCACCCCTCCACTTT
TRBD2	TRBV2	-	TRBJ2-5	CASGDSGSIGETQYF	TGTGCCAGCGGAGATAGCGGGAGTATTGGGGAGACCCAGTACTTC
-	TRBV27	-	TRBJ1-4	CASSPGQDGGEKLFF	TGTGCCAGCAGTCCGGGACAAGATGGAGGAGAAAAACTGTTTTTT
TRBD1	TRBV5-1	-	TRBJ2-7	CASSLSGGINEQYF	TGCGCCAGCAGCCTGTCAGGGGGCATCAACGAGCAGTACTTC
-	TRBV10-3	once	TRBJ1-4	CAISESGGTSNEKLFF	TGTGCCATCAGTGAGTCCGGCGGGACGTCAAATGAAAAACTGTTTTTT
TRBD1	TRBV27	-	TRBJ2-7	CASSSGQGAHEQYF	TGTGCCAGCAGTTCGGGACAGGGGGCCCACGAGCAGTACTTC
-	TRBV30	-	TRBJ2-7	CAWSGTVYEQYF	TGTGCCTGGAGTGGGACAGTTTACGAGCAGTACTTC
-	TRBV30	-	TRBJ2-6	CAWGHSGANVLTF	TGTGCCTGGGGGCACTCTGGGGCCAACGTCCTGACTTTC
-	TRBV5-1	-	TRBJ1-2	CASSLSLDNGYTF	TGCGCCAGCAGCTTGTCGTTAGACAATGGCTACACCTTC
-	TRBV6-6	-	TRBJ2-5	CATFLGTNQETQYF	TGTGCCACCTTTTTGGGGACAAATCAAGAGACCCAGTACTTC
TRBD1	TRBV7-9	-	TRBJ2-1	CASRSTRTGGYNEQFF	TGTGCCAGCAGGTCGACCCGGACAGGGGGCTACAATGAGCAGTTCTTC
-	TRBV6-5	-	TRBJ2-5	CATRSDGVRETQYF	TGTGCCACCAGATCGGACGGGGTCCGGGAGACCCAGTACTTC
TRBD1	TRBV30	-	TRBJ2-6	CAWSPGQGLTGANVLTF	TGTGCCTGGAGTCCGGGACAGGGACTCACTGGGGCCAACGTCCTGACTTTC
TRBD2	TRBV19	-	TRBJ2-1	CASSMVLAGGQSSYNEQFF	TGTGCCAGTAGTATGGTACTAGCGGGGGGCCAAAGCTCCTACAATGAGCAGTTCTTC
TRBD2	TRBV5-1	-	TRBJ2-7	CASSLAAGSTYEQYF	TGCGCCAGCAGCTTGGCAGCGGGAAGTACCTACGAGCAGTACTTC
-	TRBV5-6	-	TRBJ2-5	CASSLEGLLETQYF	TGTGCCAGCAGCCTGGAGGGACTGCTAGAGACCCAGTACTTC
TRBD2	TRBV7-9	-	TRBJ2-7	CASSPPGGNEQYF	TGTGCCAGCAGCCCCCCGGGGGGTAACGAGCAGTACTTC
-	TRBV4-1	-	TRBJ1-1	CASSPARRGLVGHNTEAFF	TGCGCCAGCAGCCCAGCCAGGAGGGGCTTAGTAGGGCACAACACTGAAGCTTTCTTT
TRBD1	TRBV9	-	TRBJ1-3	CASSVGRQGRNTIYF	TGTGCCAGCAGCGTAGGGCGACAGGGAAGGAACACCATATATTTT
-	TRBV5-4	-	TRBJ2-4	CASSPRGPQRGAKNIQYF	TGTGCCAGCAGCCCTCGGGGGCCCCAGCGGGGAGCCAAAAACATTCAGTACTTC